This TCR beta chain was recovered during a study of memory CD4+ T cells and cytomegalovirus serostatus. TCRdb's table, derived via immunoSEQ multiplex PCR, lists solely in-frame clones and lacks some. The table shows around 99,000 clones, with over 70% occurring only once. The germline V and J ends were trimmed by 8 bases and 5 bases, with 19 bases remaining between them. The CDR3 length is 14 residues. The germline CDR1 and CDR2 sequences are MDHEN and SYDVKM. Single viable CD3+CD4+CD8-CD45RO+ cells were sorted as the memory CD4+ T cells. This TCR came from an adult in good health and CMV-seropositive. The chain is built from TRBV28 and TRBJ2-7, with D unclear. Sequenced input: memory CD4+ T cells from blood. The CDR3 here is CASRYGRSFNEQYF. DNA of the CDR3: TGTGCCAGCCGTTACGGCCGCAGTTTTAACGAGCAGTACTTC. The full variable domain, in which reference TRBV28 and TRBJ2-7 provide the parts outside the CDR3, is DVKVTQSSRYLVKRTGEKVFLECVQDMDHENMFWYRQDPGLGLRLIYFSYDVKMKEKGDIPEGYSVSREKKERFSLILESASTNQTSMYLCASRYGRSFNEQYFGPGTRLTVT.